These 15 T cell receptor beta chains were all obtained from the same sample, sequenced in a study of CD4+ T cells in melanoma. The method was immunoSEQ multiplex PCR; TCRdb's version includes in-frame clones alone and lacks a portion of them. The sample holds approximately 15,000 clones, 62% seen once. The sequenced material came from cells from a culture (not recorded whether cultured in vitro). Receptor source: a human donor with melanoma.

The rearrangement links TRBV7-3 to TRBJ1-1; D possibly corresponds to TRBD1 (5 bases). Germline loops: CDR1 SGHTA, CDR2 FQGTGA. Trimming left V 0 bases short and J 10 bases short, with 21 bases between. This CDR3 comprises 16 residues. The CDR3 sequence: CASSLTPRGAGGVAFF. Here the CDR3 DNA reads TGTGCCAGCAGCTTAACTCCACGCGGGGCCGGTGGCGTAGCTTTCTTT.

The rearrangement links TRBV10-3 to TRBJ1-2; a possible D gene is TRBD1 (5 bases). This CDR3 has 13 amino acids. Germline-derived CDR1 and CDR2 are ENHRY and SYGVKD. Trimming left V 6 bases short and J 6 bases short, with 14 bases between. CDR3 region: CAISLDRENGYTF. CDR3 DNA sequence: TGTGCCATCAGCCTTGACAGAGAAAATGGCTACACCTTC.

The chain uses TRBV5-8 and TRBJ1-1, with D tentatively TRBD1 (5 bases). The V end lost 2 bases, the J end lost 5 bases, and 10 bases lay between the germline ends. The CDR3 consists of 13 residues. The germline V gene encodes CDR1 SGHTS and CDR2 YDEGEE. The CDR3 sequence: CASSLTGGTEAFF. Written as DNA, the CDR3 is TGTGCCAGCAGCTTAACAGGTGGAACTGAAGCTTTCTTT.

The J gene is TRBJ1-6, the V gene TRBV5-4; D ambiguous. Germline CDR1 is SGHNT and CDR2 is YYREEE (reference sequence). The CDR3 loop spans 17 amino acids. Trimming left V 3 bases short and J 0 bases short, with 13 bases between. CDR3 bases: TGTGCCAGCAGCTACCAGCATGGGAGCTCCTATAATTCACCCCTCCACTTT. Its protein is CASSYQHGSSYNSPLHF.

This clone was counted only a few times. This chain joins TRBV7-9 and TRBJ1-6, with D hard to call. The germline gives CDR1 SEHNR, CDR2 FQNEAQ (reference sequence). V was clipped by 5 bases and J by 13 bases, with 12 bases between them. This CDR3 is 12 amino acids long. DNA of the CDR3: TGTGCCAGCAGCCCCCGCGGCCCGCCCCTCCACTTT. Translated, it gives CASSPRGPPLHF.

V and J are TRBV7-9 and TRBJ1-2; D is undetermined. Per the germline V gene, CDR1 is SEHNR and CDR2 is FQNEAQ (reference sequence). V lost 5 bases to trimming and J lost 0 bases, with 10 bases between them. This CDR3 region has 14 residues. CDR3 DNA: TGTGCCAGCAGCCCTACGTTAGCTAACTATGGCTACACCTTC. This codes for CASSPTLANYGYTF. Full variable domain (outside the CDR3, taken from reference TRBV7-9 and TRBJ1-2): DTGVSQNPRHKITKRGQNVTFRCDPISEHNRLYWYRQTLGQGPEFLTYFQNEAQLEKSRLLSDRFSAERPKGSFSTLEIQRTEQGDSAMYLCASSPTLANYGYTFGSGTRLTVV.

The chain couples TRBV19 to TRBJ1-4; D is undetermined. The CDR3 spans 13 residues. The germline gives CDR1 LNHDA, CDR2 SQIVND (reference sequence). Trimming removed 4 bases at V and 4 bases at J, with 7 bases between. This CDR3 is CASSNEVNEKLFF. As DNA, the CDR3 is TGTGCCAGTAGTAATGAGGTTAATGAAAAACTGTTTTTT.

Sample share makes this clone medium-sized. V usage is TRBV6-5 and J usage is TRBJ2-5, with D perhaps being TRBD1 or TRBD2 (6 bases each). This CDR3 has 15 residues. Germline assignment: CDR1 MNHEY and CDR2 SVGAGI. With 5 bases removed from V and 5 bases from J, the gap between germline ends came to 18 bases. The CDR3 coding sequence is TGTGCCAGCAGTCCTGGTGTTGGGGGGCGGGAGACCCAGTACTTC. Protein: CASSPGVGGRETQYF.

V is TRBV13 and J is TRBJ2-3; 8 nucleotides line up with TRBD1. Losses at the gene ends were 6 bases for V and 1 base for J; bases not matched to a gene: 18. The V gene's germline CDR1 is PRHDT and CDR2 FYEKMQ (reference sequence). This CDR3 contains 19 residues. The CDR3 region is CASSFIPQGAPLGTDTQYF. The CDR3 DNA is TGTGCCAGCAGTTTTATCCCGCAGGGGGCGCCCCTCGGCACAGATACGCAGTATTTT.

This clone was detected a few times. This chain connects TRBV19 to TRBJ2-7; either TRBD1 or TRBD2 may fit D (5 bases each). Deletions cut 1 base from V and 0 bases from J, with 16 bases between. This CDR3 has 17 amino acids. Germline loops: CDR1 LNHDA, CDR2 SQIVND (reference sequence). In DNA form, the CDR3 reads TGTGCCAGTAGTATAGGCCGGCCGGGACGTGGCTCCTACGAGCAGTACTTC. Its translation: CASSIGRPGRGSYEQYF. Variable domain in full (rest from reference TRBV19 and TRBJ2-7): DGGITQSPKYLFRKEGQNVTLSCEQNLNHDAMYWYRQDPGQGLRLIYYSQIVNDFQKGDIAEGYSVSREKKESFPLTVTSAQKNPTAFYLCASSIGRPGRGSYEQYFGPGTRLTVT.

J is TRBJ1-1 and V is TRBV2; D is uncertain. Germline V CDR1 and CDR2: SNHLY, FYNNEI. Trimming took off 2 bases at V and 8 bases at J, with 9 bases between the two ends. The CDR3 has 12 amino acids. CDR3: CASSESAGEAFF. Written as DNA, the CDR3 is TGTGCCAGCAGTGAATCGGCAGGAGAAGCTTTCTTT.

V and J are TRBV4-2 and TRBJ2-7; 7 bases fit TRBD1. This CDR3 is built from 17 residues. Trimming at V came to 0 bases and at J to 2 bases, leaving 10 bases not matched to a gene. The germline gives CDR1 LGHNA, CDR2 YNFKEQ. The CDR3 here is CASSQDLGRGRTYEQYF. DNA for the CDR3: TGTGCCAGCAGCCAAGATCTAGGCAGGGGGAGAACCTACGAGCAGTACTTC.

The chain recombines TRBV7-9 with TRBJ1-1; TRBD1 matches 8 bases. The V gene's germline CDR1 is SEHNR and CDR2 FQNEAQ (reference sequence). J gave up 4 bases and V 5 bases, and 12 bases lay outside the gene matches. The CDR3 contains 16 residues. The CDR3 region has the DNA TGTGCCAGCAGCCGTTTTACAGGGGGACTCTTCACTGAAGCTTTCTTT. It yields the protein CASSRFTGGLFTEAFF. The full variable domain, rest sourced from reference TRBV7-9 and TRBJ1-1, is DTGVSQNPRHKITKRGQNVTFRCDPISEHNRLYWYRQTLGQGPEFLTYFQNEAQLEKSRLLSDRFSAERPKGSFSTLEIQRTEQGDSAMYLCASSRFTGGLFTEAFFGQGTRLTVV.

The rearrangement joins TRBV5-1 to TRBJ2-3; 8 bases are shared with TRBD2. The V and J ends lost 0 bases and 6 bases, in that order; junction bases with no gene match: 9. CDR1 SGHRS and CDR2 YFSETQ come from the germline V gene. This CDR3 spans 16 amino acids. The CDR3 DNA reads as TGCGCCAGCAGCTTGGTGGCGGGACTAGTCAGCGATACGCAGTATTTT. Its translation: CASSLVAGLVSDTQYF.

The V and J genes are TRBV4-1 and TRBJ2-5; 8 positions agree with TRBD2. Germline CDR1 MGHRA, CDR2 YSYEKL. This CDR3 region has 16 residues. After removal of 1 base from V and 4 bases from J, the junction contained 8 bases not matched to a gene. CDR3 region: CASSQGPAGGGETQYF. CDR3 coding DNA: TGCGCCAGCAGCCAAGGACCGGCCGGGGGGGGAGAGACCCAGTACTTC.